Included here is one TCR beta chain sequence, with context. The target antigen is unknown. Libraries used 5'RACE template switching adding universal primer site and UMIs. With the 5' RACE reads reprocessed, TCRdb shows one record per CDR3 protein and no DNA. The table for this sample gives roughly 15,000 distinct CDR3 sequences. The data derive from a study of T cells expressing NK-cell markers. Study-level information: Eight donors were sequenced, seven testing HCMV-seropositive and one testing seronegative. Whole-study results and caveats: NKG2C+ dominant clonotypes from 5 or 6 donors made up roughly 1.0-7.0% of CD8+ T cells. Whether expanded NKG2C+ T cell clones were HCMV specific stayed uncertain.

This sequence was found in a man aged 18-70 years in good health. The sequenced sample was blood T cells: a sorted CD56 or NKG2C T cell subset, CD4+ or CD8+ T cells, or bulk PBMC T cells (not recorded which).

CDR3 sequence reads: CASASGFGWIDNEKLFF. This sequence joins TRBV12-3 or TRBV12-4 and TRBJ1-4. CDR3 length equals 17 residues.